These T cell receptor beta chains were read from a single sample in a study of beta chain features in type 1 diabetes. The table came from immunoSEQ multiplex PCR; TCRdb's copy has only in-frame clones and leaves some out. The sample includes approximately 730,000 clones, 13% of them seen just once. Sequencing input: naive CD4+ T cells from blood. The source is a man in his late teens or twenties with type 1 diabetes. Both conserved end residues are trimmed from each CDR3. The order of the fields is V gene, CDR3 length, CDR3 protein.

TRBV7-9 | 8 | ASSPAGQY
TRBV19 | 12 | ASSIVGVDYGYT
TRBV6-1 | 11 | ASSRPSSYEQY
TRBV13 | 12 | ASSSQQGPYGYT
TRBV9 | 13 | ASSSRTGANYGYT
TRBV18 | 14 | ASSLSGVTGSGEQY
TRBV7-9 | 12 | ASSAQGGNQPQH
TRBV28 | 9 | ASFMNTEAF
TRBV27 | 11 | ASRTNLPGELF
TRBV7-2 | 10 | ASSFSGNTIY
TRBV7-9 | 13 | ASSLGTGRNTEAF
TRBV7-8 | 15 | ASSLATSGQLRETQY
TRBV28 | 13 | ASIRQGSLRNVLT
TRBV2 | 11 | ASCLGNTGELF
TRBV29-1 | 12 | SVELDSRSYEQY
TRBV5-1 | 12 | ASSLDSGNQPQH
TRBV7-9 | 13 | ASSSLRGSWTEAF
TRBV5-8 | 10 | ASSLVDSPLH
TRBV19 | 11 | ASTRHGNQPQH
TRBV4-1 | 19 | ASSRPPPTTGQGGAFWPQH
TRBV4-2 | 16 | ASSQDGGGALSTDTQY